This T cell receptor beta chain was profiled in a study of CD8+CD57+ T cells in acquired aplastic anemia. Across the whole study: Roughly 3.2 ug was the average amount of DNA from sorted CD4+ and CD8+ cells. Study-wide results and caveats: Between patients and controls, over 25 CD8+ CDR3 sequences were found in common. Patient and control CD8+ Simpson's diversity was not significantly different.

In the case of this clonotype: Its matching antigen is unknown.

Genomic DNA, serving as template, underwent TCR beta VDJ and CDR3 profiling. MiXCR, run by TCRdb on the reads, gives a single entry per CDR3 protein. Of 250,000 to 350,000 distinct CDR3 sequences detected, 55% to 60% appear once; the ten largest clones hold 7.5% to 9%. The CDR3 is 14 amino acids. After removal of 4 bases from V and 2 bases from J, the junction contained 5 bases not matched to a gene. In germline, CDR1 is SQVTM, CDR2 ANQGSEA. The sequenced material came from sorted CD4+, CD8+, or CD8+CD57+ T cells (not recorded which) from PBMCs. The V and J genes are TRBV29-1 and TRBJ2-3, with 8 bases fitting TRBD2. This clonotype was sampled from a human donor with severe aplastic anemia or a healthy control (not recorded which). CDR3 amino acids: CSVGAGGTTDTQYF. CDR3 nucleotide sequence: TGCAGCGTTGGCGCGGGGGGCACCACAGATACGCAGTATTTT.